Detailed here is one T cell receptor (beta chain). Its antigen is undetermined. Germline and junction disagree at one end, which may indicate a read error. PCR was performed a second time for 7 to 11 cycles using a sample-barcoded 5' primer and a J-beta primer mix. Via MiXCR, TCRdb re-called the 5' RACE reads, giving one row per CDR3 protein. The sample has around 710,000 distinct CDR3 sequences, roughly 45% seen once; the top ten hold less than 25%. The germline gives CDR1 SGHRS, CDR2 YFSETQ. The CDR3 has 15 residues. This record comes from a study of blood T cells in healthy people across ages. Findings and limits, study-wide: TCR beta diversity, measured per million T cells, fell in a roughly linear way with age. Since the PBMCs were unsorted, naive and antigen-experienced cells could not be conclusively compared.

Every donor provided roughly 10 milliliters of peripheral blood. Each sample yielded at least 5 micrograms of PBMC total RNA. The V and J genes are TRBV5-1 and TRBJ2-3; D tentatively reads TRBD1 or TRBD2 (5 bases each). This clonotype was obtained from an older woman in good health. Sequenced material: blood. CDR3 nucleotide sequence: TGCGCCTGCAGCACCCCGGGACCTCACGCCGATACGCAGTATTTT. Encoded protein: CACSTPGPHADTQYF.